These 10 T cell receptor beta chains originate from one sample sequenced in a study of spatial heterogeneity in lung cancer. Time point reported: sample taken at primary tumor resection. Whole RNA, isolated from tumor, nontumor lung or frozen PBMC, was sequenced without prior sorting. TCRdb reanalysed the 5' RACE reads using MiXCR and keeps one entry per CDR3 protein. The table has thousands of distinct CDR3 sequences, around 17% seen once. The sequences come from normal lung tissue next to the tumor, collected at surgery. Receptor source: a male donor with early-stage non-small cell lung cancer.

This chain links TRBV7-9 with TRBJ2-5; TRBD2 is a possible D gene (6 bases). This CDR3 spans 14 amino acids. CDR1 is SEHNR, CDR2 FQNEAQ, per germline (reference sequence). Trimming removed 5 bases at V and 0 bases at J, with 10 bases between. The CDR3 sequence is CASSHRDYQETQYF. The CDR3 region has the DNA TGTGCCAGCAGCCACCGGGACTACCAAGAGACCCAGTACTTC.

The CDR3 protein is CASSLERAGNTEAFF. As DNA, the CDR3 is TGCGCCAGCAGCTTGGAACGGGCCGGCAATACTGAAGCTTTCTTT. The chain has TRBV5-1 and TRBJ1-1; no clear D gene. Trimming removed 0 bases from V and 5 bases from J, with 14 bases in between. Looked up from germline, CDR1 is SGHRS and CDR2 is YFSETQ. This CDR3 is 15 amino acids long.

This clonotype was found a few times. This chain connects TRBV20-1 to TRBJ2-5; D possibly uses TRBD1 or TRBD2 (5 bases each). The CDR3 runs 17 residues. The V end was cut by 1 base, the J end by 1 base, with 19 bases between. Per germline, CDR1 DFQATT and CDR2 SNEGSKA (reference sequence). CDR3 residues: CSARGPPGPQLQETQYF. The CDR3 DNA reads TGCAGTGCTAGAGGCCCGCCGGGACCCCAACTCCAAGAGACCCAGTACTTC.

This clonotype is deemed medium-sized. The V and J genes are TRBV7-8 and TRBJ1-1; D perhaps matches TRBD1 (5 bases). The CDR3 has 15 residues. Germline CDR1 is SGHVS and CDR2 is FQNEAQ. Trimming took off 2 bases at V and 1 base at J, with 11 bases between the two ends. In nucleotides, the CDR3 is TGTGCCAGCAGCTTAATGACAGCCCCGAACACTGAAGCTTTCTTT. Protein sequence: CASSLMTAPNTEAFF.

By share, this clonotype counts as medium-sized (0.01 to 0.1%). This chain uses TRBV19 with TRBJ2-1; D gene ambiguous. Trimming took 5 bases from V and 1 from J, leaving 9 bases between them. Germline V gene sequence: CDR1 LNHDA, CDR2 SQIVND (reference sequence). The CDR3 is made up of 14 amino acids. The CDR3 sequence: CASSVVTSYNEQFF. The CDR3 DNA is TGTGCCAGTAGTGTTGTGACATCCTACAATGAGCAGTTCTTC.

This clonotype occurred many times. This chain uses TRBV28 with TRBJ2-4; D gene ambiguous. V was shortened by 1 base and J by 0 bases, with 16 bases between the two germline ends. The CDR3 consists of 18 residues. CDR1 is MDHEN and CDR2 is SYDVKM in the germline V gene. CDR3 in amino acids: CASSLLVGQELAKNIQYF. For the CDR3, the DNA is TGTGCCAGCAGTTTATTAGTCGGGCAGGAGTTAGCCAAAAACATTCAGTACTTC.

This clonotype is medium-sized within its sample. The CDR3 DNA reads TGTGCCATCAGTGCGGGGACAGGGGGCAATGAGCAGTTCTTC. Its translation: CAISAGTGGNEQFF. J is TRBJ2-1 and V is TRBV10-3; 11 bases match TRBD1. With 4 bases clipped from V and 6 bases from J, the junction kept 2 bases outside the gene matches. The V gene's germline CDR1 is ENHRY and CDR2 SYGVKD. The CDR3 is made up of 14 amino acids.

This clonotype is labeled medium-sized. CDR3 amino acids: CASTLDRERTDTQYF. DNA of the CDR3: TGTGCCAGCACCCTGGACAGGGAGAGGACAGATACGCAGTATTTT. This chain joins TRBV6-5 and TRBJ2-3; 8 bases fit TRBD1. Germline CDR1 is MNHEY and CDR2 is SVGAGI. The J segment lost 3 bases and the V segment lost 7 bases, leaving 9 bases of the junction unmatched. The CDR3 contains 15 residues.

In its sample, this clonotype ranks as medium-sized (0.01 to 0.1%). The chain couples TRBV28 to TRBJ1-5; no clear D gene. This CDR3 has 13 residues. Trimming took 5 bases from V and 3 from J, leaving 8 bases between them. CDR1 and CDR2 (germline): MDHEN, SYDVKM. CDR3 loop: CASSGMDNQPQHF. The DNA of the CDR3 is TGTGCCAGCAGTGGGATGGACAATCAGCCCCAGCATTTT.

This clonotype has more than one count but fewer than ten. A much larger clone is a single base away; this may be a read error. V and J are TRBV5-1 and TRBJ2-2, with 8 bases fitting TRBD2. CDR3 length: 16 residues. The V gene's germline CDR1 is SGHRS and CDR2 YFSETQ. CDR3 loop: CASSGSGTSGTGELSF. The CDR3 DNA reads as TGCGCCAGCAGCGGATCCGGGACTAGTGGCACCGGGGAGCTGTCTTTT.